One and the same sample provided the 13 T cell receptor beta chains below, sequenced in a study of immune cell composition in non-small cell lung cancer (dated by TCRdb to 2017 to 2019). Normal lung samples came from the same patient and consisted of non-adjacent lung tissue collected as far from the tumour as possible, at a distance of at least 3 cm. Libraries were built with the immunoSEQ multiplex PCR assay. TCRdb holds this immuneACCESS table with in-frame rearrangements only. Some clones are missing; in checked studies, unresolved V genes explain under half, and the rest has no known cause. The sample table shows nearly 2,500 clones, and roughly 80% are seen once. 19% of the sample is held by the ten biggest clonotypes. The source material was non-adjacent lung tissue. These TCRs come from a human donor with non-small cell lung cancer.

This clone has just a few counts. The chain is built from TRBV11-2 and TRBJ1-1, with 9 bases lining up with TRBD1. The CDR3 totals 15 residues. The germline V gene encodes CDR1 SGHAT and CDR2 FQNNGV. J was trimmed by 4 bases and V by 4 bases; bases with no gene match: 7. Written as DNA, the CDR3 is TGTGCCAGCAGCTGGGGGGCGGGACAGGGCACTGAAGCTTTCTTT. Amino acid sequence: CASSWGAGQGTEAFF.

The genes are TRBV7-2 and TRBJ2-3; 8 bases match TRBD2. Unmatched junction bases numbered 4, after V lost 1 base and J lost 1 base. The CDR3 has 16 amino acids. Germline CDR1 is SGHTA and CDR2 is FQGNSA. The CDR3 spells CASSLVGGGRTDTQYF. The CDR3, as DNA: TGTGCCAGCAGCTTAGTCGGGGGGGGACGCACAGATACGCAGTATTTT.

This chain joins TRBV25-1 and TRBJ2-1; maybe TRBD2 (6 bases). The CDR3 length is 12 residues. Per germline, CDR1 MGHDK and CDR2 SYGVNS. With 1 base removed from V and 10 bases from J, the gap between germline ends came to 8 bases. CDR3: CASSEFAGEQFF. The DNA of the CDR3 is TGTGCCAGCAGTGAATTTGCGGGGGAGCAGTTCTTC.

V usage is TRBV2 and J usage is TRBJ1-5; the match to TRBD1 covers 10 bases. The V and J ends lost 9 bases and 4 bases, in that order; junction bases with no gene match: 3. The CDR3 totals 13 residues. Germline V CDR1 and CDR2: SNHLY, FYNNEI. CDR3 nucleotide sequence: TGTGCCAGGGGACAGGGGCCAAATCAGCCCCAGCATTTT. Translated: CARGQGPNQPQHF. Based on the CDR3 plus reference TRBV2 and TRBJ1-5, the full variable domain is EPEVTQTPSHQVTQMGQEVILRCVPISNHLYFYWYRQILGQKVEFLVSFYNNEISEKSEIFDDQFSVERPDGSNFTLKIRSTKLEDSAMYFCARGQGPNQPQHFGDGTRLSIL.

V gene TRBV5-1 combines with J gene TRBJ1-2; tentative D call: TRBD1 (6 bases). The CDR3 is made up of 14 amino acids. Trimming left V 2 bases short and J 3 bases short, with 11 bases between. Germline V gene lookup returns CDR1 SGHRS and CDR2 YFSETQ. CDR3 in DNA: TGCGCCAGCAGCTTAACCGCAGGGGACTATGGCTACACCTTC. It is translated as CASSLTAGDYGYTF.

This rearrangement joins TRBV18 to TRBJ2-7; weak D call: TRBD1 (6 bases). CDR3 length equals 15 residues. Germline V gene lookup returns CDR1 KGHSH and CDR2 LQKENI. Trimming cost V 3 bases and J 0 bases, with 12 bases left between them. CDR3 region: CASSPTGLSSYEQYF. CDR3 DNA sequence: TGTGCCAGCTCACCTACAGGGCTTAGCTCCTACGAGCAGTACTTC.

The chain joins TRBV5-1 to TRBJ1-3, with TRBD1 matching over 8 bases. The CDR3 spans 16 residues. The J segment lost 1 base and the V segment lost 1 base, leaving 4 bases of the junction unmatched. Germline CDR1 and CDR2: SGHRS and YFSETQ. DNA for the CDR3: TGCGCCAGCAGCTTGACAGGGGGAGTATCTGGAAACACCATATATTTT. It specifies CASSLTGGVSGNTIYF.

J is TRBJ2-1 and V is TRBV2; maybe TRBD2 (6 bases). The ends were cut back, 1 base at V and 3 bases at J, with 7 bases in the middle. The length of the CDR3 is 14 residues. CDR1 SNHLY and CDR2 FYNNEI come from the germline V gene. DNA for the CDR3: TGTGCCAGCAGTGAAGGGACTATCTACAATGAGCAGTTCTTC. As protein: CASSEGTIYNEQFF.

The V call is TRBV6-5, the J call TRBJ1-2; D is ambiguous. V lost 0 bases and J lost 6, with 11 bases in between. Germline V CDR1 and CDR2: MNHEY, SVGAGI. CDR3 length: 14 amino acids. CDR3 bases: TGTGCCAGCAGTTACTCGTCGGGGAGGGATGGCTACACCTTC. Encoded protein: CASSYSSGRDGYTF.

DNA for the CDR3: TGTGCCAGCAGTGAGTCGACTAAAGAGACCCAGTACTTC. Residues: CASSESTKETQYF. The J gene is TRBJ2-5, the V gene TRBV2, with D perhaps TRBD2 (5 bases). V was clipped by 3 bases and J by 3 bases, with 8 bases between them. The CDR3 runs 13 residues. CDR1 and CDR2 from the germline V gene are SNHLY and FYNNEI. Together with reference TRBV2 and TRBJ2-5, the CDR3 gives the full variable domain: EPEVTQTPSHQVTQMGQEVILRCVPISNHLYFYWYRQILGQKVEFLVSFYNNEISEKSEIFDDQFSVERPDGSNFTLKIRSTKLEDSAMYFCASSESTKETQYFGPGTRLLVL.

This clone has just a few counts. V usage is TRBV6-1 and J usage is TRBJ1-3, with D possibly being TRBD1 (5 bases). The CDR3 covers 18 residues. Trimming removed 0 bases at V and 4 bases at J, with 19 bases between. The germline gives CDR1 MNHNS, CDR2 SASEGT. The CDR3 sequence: CASSEAGMGRVYGNTIYF. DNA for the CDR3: TGTGCCAGCAGTGAAGCGGGGATGGGCAGGGTGTACGGAAACACCATATATTTT.

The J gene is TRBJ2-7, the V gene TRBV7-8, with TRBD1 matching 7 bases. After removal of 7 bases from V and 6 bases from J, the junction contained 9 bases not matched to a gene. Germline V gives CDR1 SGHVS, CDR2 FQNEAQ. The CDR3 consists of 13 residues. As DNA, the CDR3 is TGTGCCAGCACCCTAGGGGGCGGCCTCGAGCAGTACTTC. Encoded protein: CASTLGGGLEQYF.

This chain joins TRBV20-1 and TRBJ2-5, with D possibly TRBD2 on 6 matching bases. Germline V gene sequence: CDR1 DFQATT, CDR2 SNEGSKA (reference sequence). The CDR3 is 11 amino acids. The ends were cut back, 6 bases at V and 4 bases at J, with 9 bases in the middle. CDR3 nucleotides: TGCAGTGCGGGAGGACGAGAGACCCAGTACTTC. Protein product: CSAGGRETQYF.